Listed below are T cell receptor beta chains from one sample, sequenced in a study of blood T cell repertoires in COVID-19. The data were produced by immunoSEQ multiplex PCR, yet TCRdb's version contains in-frame clones alone and is incomplete. The sample lists some 130,000 clones, about nine tenths occurring once. Sequencing was done on a sample of peripheral blood. Source of these receptors: a man aged 45-65 years with acute or convalescent COVID-19. Each CDR3 is given with its conserved first and last residue. The order of the fields is V gene, CDR3 protein.

V: TRBV7-9
CDR3: CASSPTGISGNTIYF

V: TRBV6-1
CDR3: CASSDLRDTQYF

V: TRBV10-2
CDR3: CASTLGGAGYTF

V: TRBV5-1
CDR3: CASSFRQGDYGYTF

V: TRBV5-1
CDR3: CASSLVGQGVDGYTF

V: TRBV6-4
CDR3: CASSDSRWTSGLTTDTQYF

V: TRBV19
CDR3: CASSISRVYGYTF

V: TRBV5-5
CDR3: CASSPSITEAFF

V: TRBV3-1/TRBV3-2
CDR3: CASSPQGSHGNTIYF

V: TRBV10-1
CDR3: CASSESGLALGKFF

V: TRBV5-8
CDR3: CASSPRDSPGYTF

V: TRBV13
CDR3: CASSRLTGNTEAFF

V: TRBV19
CDR3: CAISRAQTGGIEQFF

V: TRBV5-1
CDR3: CASSVLGAPNQPQHF

V: TRBV7-9
CDR3: CASSLALAGTYNEQFF

V: TRBV29-1
CDR3: CSALPSAGGTDTQYF

V: TRBV3-1/TRBV3-2
CDR3: CASSRPTSGGWTDTQYF

V: TRBV20-1
CDR3: CSPGWETQYF

V: TRBV6-5
CDR3: CASSFGVAGRNEQFF

V: TRBV28
CDR3: CASSTRQENTEAFF

V: TRBV28
CDR3: CASRGGTGVEKLFF

V: TRBV6-5
CDR3: CASSLRQGNTEAFF

V: TRBV5-1
CDR3: CASSSGTGGGLAGSPRGYEQYF

V: TRBV3-1/TRBV3-2
CDR3: CASSLLGAKDTQYF

V: TRBV10-3
CDR3: CAIKPGEGGYTF